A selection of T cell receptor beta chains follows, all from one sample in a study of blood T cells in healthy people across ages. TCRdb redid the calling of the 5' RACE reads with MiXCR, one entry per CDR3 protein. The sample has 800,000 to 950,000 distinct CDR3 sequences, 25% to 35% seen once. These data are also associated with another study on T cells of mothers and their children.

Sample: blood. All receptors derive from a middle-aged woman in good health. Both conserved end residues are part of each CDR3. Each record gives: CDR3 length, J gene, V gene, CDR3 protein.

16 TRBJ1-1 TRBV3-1 CASSQDGRFSGTEAFF
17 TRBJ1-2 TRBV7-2 CASSLGTGLESAYGYTF
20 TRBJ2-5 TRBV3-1 CASNQQKIARQTDYKETQYF
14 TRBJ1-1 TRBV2 CASRSDRANTEAFF
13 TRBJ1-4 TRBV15 CATSRGYNEKLFF
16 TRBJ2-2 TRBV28 CASSLYRGRGTGELFF
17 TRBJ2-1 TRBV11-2 CASSSYRAQSSYNEQFF
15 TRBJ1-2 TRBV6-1 CASSEGGRGFDGYTF
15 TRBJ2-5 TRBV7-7 CASSLGGQGPETQYF
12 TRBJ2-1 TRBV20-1 CTPRGSSGEQFF
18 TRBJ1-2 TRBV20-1 CSARDISWTGSSRYGYTF
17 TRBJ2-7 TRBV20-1 CSARDTGLTRDPHEQYF
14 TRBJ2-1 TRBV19 CASTVGADYNEQFF
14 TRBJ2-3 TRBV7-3 CASSFGTSTDTQYF
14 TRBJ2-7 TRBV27 CASRLSLQNYEQYF
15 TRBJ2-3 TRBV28 CASSFSGGSLDTQYF
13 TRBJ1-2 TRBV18 CASSDRDSYGCTF
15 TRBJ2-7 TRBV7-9 CASSFSGTGNDEQYF
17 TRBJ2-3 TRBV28 CASSLSRSVRGTDTQYF
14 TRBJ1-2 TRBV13 CASSGGQHNYGYTF
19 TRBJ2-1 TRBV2 CASSEEGGWRTFFQNEQFF
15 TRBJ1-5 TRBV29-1 CSVTHPGQGVLSQHF
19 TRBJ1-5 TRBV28 CASIPPGRIPLGRAQPQHF
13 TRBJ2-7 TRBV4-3 CASSQGARGEQYF
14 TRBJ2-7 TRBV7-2 CASSLGTVPYEQYF
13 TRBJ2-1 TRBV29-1 CSVGAGGPSEQFF
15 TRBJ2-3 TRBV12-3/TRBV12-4 CASTRRLGGADTQYF
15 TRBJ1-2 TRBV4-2 CAGSPRDRGKDGYTF
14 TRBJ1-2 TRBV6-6 CASSLDTKGGGYTF
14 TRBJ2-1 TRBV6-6 CASSFRTRDNEQFF
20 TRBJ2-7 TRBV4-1 CASSQDLGGTSRRRSYEQYF